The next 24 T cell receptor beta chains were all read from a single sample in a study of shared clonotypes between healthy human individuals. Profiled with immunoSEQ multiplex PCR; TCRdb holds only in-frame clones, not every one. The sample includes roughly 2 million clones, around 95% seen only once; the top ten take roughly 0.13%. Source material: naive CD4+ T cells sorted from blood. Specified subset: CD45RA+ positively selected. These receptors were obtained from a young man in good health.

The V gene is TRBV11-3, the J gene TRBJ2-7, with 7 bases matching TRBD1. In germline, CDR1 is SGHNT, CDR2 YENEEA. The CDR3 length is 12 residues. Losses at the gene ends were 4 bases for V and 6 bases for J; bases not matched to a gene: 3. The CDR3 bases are TGTGCCAGCAGCTCACAGGGGATCGAGCAGTACTTC. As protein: CASSSQGIEQYF.

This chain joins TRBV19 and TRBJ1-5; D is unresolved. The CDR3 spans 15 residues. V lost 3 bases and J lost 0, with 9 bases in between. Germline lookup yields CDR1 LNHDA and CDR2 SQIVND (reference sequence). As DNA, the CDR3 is TGTGCCAGTAGTATCCGGGAAGATAGCAATCAGCCCCAGCATTTT. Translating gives CASSIREDSNQPQHF.

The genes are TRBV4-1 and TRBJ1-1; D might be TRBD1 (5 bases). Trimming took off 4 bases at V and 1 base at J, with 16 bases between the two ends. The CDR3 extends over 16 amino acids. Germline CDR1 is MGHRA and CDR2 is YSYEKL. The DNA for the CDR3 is TGCGCCAGCAGCCTTTCCTCGCCAGGGACGAACACTGAAGCTTTCTTT. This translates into CASSLSSPGTNTEAFF.

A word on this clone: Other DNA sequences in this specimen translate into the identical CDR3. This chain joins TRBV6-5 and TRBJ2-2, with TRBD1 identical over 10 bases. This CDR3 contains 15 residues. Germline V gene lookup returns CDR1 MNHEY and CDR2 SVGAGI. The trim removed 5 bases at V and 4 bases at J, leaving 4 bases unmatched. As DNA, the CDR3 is TGTGCCAGCAGTCGGGACAGGGGACGCACCGGGGAGCTGTTTTTT. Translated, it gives CASSRDRGRTGELFF.

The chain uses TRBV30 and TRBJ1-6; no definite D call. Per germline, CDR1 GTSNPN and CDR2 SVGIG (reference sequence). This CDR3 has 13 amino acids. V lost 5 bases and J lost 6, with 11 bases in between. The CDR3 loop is CAWAGSGNSPLHF. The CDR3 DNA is TGTGCCTGGGCCGGGTCCGGTAATTCACCCCTCCACTTT.

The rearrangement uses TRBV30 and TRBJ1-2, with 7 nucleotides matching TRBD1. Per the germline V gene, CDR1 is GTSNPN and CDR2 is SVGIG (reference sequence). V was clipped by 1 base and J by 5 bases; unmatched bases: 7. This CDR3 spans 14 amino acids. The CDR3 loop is CAWSADRAWYGYTF. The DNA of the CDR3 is TGTGCCTGGAGTGCCGACAGGGCCTGGTATGGCTACACCTTC.

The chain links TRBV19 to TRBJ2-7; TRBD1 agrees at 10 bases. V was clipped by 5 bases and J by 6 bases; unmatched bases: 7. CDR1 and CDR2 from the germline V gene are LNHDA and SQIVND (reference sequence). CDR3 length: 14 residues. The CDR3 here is CASSYRGQGFEQYF. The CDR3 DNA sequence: TGTGCCAGTAGTTATAGGGGACAGGGGTTCGAGCAGTACTTC. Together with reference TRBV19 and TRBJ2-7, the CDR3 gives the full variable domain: DGGITQSPKYLFRKEGQNVTLSCEQNLNHDAMYWYRQDPGQGLRLIYYSQIVNDFQKGDIAEGYSVSREKKESFPLTVTSAQKNPTAFYLCASSYRGQGFEQYFGPGTRLTVT.

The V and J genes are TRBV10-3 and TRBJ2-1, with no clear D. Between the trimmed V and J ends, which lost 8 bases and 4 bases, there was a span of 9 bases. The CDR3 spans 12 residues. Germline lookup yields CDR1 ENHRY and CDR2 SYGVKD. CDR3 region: CAIGSDYNEQFF. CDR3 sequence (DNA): TGTGCCATCGGGTCGGATTACAATGAGCAGTTCTTC.

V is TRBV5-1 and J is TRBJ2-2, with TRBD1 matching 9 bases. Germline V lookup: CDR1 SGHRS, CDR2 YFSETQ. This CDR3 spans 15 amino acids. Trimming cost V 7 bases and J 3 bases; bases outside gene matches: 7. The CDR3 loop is CASGRTGEDTGELFF. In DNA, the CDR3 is TGCGCCAGCGGCAGGACAGGGGAGGACACCGGGGAGCTGTTTTTT.

This CDR3 is CAWSGGQGASNQPQHF. CDR3 coding DNA: TGTGCCTGGAGTGGAGGACAGGGGGCCAGCAATCAGCCCCAGCATTTT. V usage is TRBV30 and J usage is TRBJ1-5; 11 positions match TRBD1. This CDR3 has 16 residues. V gave up 1 base and J gave up 1 base; unmatched junction bases: 3. Germline lookup yields CDR1 GTSNPN and CDR2 SVGIG (reference sequence).

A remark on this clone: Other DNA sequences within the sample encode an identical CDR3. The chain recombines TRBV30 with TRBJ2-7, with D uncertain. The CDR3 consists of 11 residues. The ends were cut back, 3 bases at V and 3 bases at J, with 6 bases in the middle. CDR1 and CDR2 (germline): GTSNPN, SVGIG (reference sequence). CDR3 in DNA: TGTGCCTGGAGGATCAGCTACGAGCAGTACTTC. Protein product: CAWRISYEQYF. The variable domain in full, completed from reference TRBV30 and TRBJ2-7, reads SQTIHQWPATLVQPVGSPLSLECTVEGTSNPNLYWYRQAAGRGLQLLFYSVGIGQISSEVPQNLSASRPQDRQFILSSKKLLLSDSGFYLCAWRISYEQYFGPGTRLTVT.

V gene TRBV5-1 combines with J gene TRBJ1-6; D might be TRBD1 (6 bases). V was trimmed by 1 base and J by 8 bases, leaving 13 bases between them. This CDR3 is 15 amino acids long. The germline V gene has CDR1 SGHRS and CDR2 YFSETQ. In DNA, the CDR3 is TGCGCCAGCAGCTTGTCACCCGGGACATATTCACCCCTCCACTTT. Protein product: CASSLSPGTYSPLHF.

In DNA, the CDR3 is TGTGCCAGCAGCTCAGGGACAGGTGGAGCGGATCTCAATGAGCAGTTCTTC. The encoded protein is CASSSGTGGADLNEQFF. The chain couples TRBV5-5 to TRBJ2-1; 8 bases line up with TRBD1. The CDR3 is 17 residues long. V was clipped by 3 bases and J by 6 bases; unmatched bases: 14. CDR1 is SGHKS and CDR2 is YYEKEE in the germline V gene (reference sequence).

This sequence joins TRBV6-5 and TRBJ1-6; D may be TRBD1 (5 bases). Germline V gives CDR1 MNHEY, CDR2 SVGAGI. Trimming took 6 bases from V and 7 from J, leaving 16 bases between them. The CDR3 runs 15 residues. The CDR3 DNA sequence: TGTGCCAGCAGCCCCGACAGAATTAAAAATTCACCCCTCCACTTT. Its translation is CASSPDRIKNSPLHF.

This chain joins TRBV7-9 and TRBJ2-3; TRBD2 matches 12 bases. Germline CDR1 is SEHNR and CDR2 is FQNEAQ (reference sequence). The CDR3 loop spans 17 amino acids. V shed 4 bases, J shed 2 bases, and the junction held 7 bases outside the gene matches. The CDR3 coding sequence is TGTGCCAGCAGCTCAAGACTAGCGGGGGTAACCACAGATACGCAGTATTTT. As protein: CASSSRLAGVTTDTQYF. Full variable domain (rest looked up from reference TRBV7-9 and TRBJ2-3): DTGVSQNPRHKITKRGQNVTFRCDPISEHNRLYWYRQTLGQGPEFLTYFQNEAQLEKSRLLSDRFSAERPKGSFSTLEIQRTEQGDSAMYLCASSSRLAGVTTDTQYFGPGTRLTVL.

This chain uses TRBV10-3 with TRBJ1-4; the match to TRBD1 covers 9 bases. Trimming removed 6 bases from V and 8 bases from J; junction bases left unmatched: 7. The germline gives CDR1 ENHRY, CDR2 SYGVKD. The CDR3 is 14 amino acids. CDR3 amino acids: CAISLDRGVEKLFF. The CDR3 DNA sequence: TGTGCCATCAGCTTGGACAGGGGCGTAGAAAAACTGTTTTTT.

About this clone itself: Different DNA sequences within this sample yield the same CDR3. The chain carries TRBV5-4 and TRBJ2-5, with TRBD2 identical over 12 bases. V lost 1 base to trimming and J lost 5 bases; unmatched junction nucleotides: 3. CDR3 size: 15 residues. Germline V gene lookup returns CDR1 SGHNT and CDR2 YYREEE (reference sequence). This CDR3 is CASSLRLAGGETQYF. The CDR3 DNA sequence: TGTGCCAGCAGCTTGAGGCTAGCGGGGGGGGAGACCCAGTACTTC.

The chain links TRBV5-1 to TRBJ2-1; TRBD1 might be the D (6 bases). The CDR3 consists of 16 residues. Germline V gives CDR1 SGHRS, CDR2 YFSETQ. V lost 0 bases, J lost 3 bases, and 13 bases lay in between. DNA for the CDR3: TGCGCCAGCAGCTTGGCGACAGGATCACTCTACAATGAGCAGTTCTTC. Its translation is CASSLATGSLYNEQFF. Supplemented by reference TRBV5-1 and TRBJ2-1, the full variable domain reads KAGVTQTPRYLIKTRGQQVTLSCSPISGHRSVSWYQQTPGQGLQFLFEYFSETQRNKGNFPGRFSGRQFSNSRSEMNVSTLELGDSALYLCASSLATGSLYNEQFFGPGTRLTVL.

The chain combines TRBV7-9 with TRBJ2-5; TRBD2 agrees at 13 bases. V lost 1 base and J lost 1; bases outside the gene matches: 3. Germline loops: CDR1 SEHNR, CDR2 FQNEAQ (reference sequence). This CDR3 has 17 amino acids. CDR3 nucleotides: TGTGCCAGCAGCTTAGGGGGACTAGCGGGGCTCCAAGAGACCCAGTACTTC. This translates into CASSLGGLAGLQETQYF.

DNA for the CDR3: TGTGCCAGCTGGAGACAGGGGGAAAACATTCAGTACTTC. It is translated as CASWRQGENIQYF. The V gene is TRBV6-1, the J gene TRBJ2-4; TRBD1 matches 9 bases. CDR3 length: 13 residues. Trimming at V came to 8 bases and at J to 5 bases, leaving 4 bases not matched to a gene. CDR1 is MNHNS, CDR2 SASEGT, per germline.

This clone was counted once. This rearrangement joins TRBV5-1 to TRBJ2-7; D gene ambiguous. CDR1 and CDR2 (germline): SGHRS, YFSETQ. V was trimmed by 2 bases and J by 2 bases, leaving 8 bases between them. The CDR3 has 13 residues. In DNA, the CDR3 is TGCGCCAGCAGCTTCCAAATAACCTACGAGCAGTACTTC. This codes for CASSFQITYEQYF.

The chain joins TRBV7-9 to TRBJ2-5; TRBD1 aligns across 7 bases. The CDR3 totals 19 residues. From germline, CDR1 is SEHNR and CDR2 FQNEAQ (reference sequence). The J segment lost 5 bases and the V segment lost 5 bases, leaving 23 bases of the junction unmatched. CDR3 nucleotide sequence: TGTGCCAGCAGCGTCAGGGGGAAGAAGCATACCGGGACGAGTGAGACCCAGTACTTC. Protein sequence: CASSVRGKKHTGTSETQYF.

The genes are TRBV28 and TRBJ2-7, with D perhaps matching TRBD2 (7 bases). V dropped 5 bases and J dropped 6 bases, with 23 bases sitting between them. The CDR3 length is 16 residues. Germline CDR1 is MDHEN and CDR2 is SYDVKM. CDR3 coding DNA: TGTGCCAGCAGTGTCCCCGGGGGGCTCTCGACGGGCGAGCAGTACTTC. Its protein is CASSVPGGLSTGEQYF.

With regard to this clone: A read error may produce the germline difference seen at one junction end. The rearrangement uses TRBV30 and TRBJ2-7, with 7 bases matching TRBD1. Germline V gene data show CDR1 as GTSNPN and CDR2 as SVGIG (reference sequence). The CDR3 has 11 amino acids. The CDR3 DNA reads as TGCGCACAGGGGAATAGGTACGAGCAGTACTTC. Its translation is CAQGNRYEQYF.